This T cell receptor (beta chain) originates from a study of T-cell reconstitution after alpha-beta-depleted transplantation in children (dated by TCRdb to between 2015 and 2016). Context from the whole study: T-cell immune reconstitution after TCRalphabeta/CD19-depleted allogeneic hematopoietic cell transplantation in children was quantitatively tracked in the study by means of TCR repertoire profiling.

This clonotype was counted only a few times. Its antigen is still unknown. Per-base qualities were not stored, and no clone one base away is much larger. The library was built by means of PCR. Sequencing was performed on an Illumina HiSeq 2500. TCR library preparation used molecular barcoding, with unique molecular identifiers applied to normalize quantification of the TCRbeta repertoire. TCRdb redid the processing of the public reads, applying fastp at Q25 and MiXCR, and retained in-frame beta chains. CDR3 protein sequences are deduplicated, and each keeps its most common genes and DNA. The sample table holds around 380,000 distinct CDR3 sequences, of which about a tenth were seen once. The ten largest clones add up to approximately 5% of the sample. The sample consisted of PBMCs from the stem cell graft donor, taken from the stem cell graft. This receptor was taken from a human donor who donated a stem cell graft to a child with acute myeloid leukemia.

The DNA sequence is given as TGCAGTGCTAGAGTTCCCAGTAGGGGAGAGACCCAGTACTTC. This gives the protein CSARVPSRGETQYF. The sequence joins TRBV20-1 to TRBJ2-5, with TRBD1 tentatively as D gene (5 bases match). The CDR3 numbers 14 residues from cysteine through phenylalanine. Solely the CDR3 DNA is kept, with 42 bases framed from the first base. CDR1 and CDR2 are read off the germline V gene (reference sequence) as DFQATT and SNEGSKA. Trimming at the junction amounts to 1 base on V and 4 bases on J, and the germline ends lie 13 bases apart.